The 14 T cell receptor beta chains listed next were all sequenced from one sample in a study of T cell responses to AZD1222 COVID-19 vaccine. Repertoires were generated with immunoSEQ multiplex PCR, while TCRdb's copy carries only in-frame clones and drops some. The repertoire holds about 150,000 clones, 75% to 95% seen once, with around 3.1% in the top ten. The sample here was peripheral blood, taken 28 days after the second AZD1222 dose. Receptor source: an adult who received the AZD1222 COVID-19 vaccine.

The chain links TRBV15 to TRBJ2-5; no firm D call. The V and J ends lost 0 bases and 5 bases respectively, with 16 bases between them. Germline CDR1 LNHNV, CDR2 YYDKDF (reference sequence). This CDR3 spans 16 amino acids. In nucleotides, the CDR3 is TGTGCCACCAGCAGAGATATTTTCGGTGGGATGGAGACCCAGTACTTC. Its translation: CATSRDIFGGMETQYF. Combining the CDR3 with reference TRBV15 and TRBJ2-5 gives the whole variable domain DAMVIQNPRYQVTQFGKPVTLSCSQTLNHNVMYWYQQKSSQAPKLLFHYYDKDFNNEADTPDNFQSRRPNTSFCFLDIRSPGLGDTAMYLCATSRDIFGGMETQYFGPGTRLLVL.

This clone came up once. The chain employs TRBV2 and TRBJ1-2, with 9 positions matching TRBD1. The CDR3 loop spans 14 amino acids. CDR1 is SNHLY and CDR2 is FYNNEI in the germline V gene. With 4 bases clipped from V and 4 bases from J, the junction kept 4 bases outside the gene matches. CDR3 protein: CASSVDRGAYGYTF. CDR3 bases: TGTGCCAGCAGTGTCGACAGGGGGGCCTATGGCTACACCTTC.

The chain has TRBV5-1 and TRBJ2-3; perhaps TRBD2 as D (5 bases). Per germline, CDR1 SGHRS and CDR2 YFSETQ. V gave up 3 bases and J gave up 2 bases, with 16 bases separating them. There are 16 residues in the CDR3. The CDR3 DNA is TGCGCCAGCAGCTCGTCATCGGAGCGGTTCACAGATACGCAGTATTTT. Protein product: CASSSSSERFTDTQYF.

The chain uses TRBV30 and TRBJ2-7, with 7 bases lining up with TRBD1. J gave up 6 bases and V 4 bases, and 15 bases lay outside the gene matches. This CDR3 spans 15 amino acids. CDR1 GTSNPN and CDR2 SVGIG come from the germline V gene (reference sequence). CDR3 bases: TGTGCCTGGACAACCGGGACAGTAAGTTTAGGCGAGCAGTACTTC. Amino acid sequence: CAWTTGTVSLGEQYF.

The V and J genes are TRBV3-1 (or the pseudogene TRBV3-2) and TRBJ2-2; 10 positions match TRBD2. CDR1 and CDR2 (germline): LGHDT, YNNKEL (reference sequence). Germline trimming cut 6 bases from V and 4 bases from J; bases unmatched to any gene: 11. The CDR3 is made up of 17 amino acids. For the CDR3, the DNA is TGTGCCAGCAGTTCTAGTTCTAGCGGGAGTTTCACCGGGGAGCTGTTTTTT. Protein product: CASSSSSSGSFTGELFF.

For this clone: Sequence at one end of the junction differs from germline and may be a read error. This chain joins TRBV29-1 and TRBJ1-2; maybe TRBD1 (5 bases). This CDR3 contains 9 residues. Looked up from germline, CDR1 is SQVTM and CDR2 is ANQGSEA. DNA for the CDR3: TGCAGCGTCGGGGACCTTTCCTCCTTC. It specifies CSVGDLSSF.

Here the CDR3 DNA reads TGTGCCACCAGTGATTCTTCGACAGCACATCAGCCCCAGCATTTT. Protein product: CATSDSSTAHQPQHF. This chain joins TRBV24-1 and TRBJ1-5; D perhaps matches TRBD1 (5 bases). Germline loops: CDR1 KGHDR, CDR2 SFDVKD. CDR3 length equals 15 residues. The V end lost 2 bases, the J end lost 5 bases, and 12 bases lay between the germline ends.

The V gene is TRBV2, the J gene TRBJ1-2, with 11 nucleotides matching TRBD1. The CDR3 runs 14 residues. V was clipped by 9 bases and J by 4 bases; unmatched bases: 7. Looked up from germline, CDR1 is SNHLY and CDR2 is FYNNEI. This CDR3 reads CASKWDRGTYGYTF. Written as DNA, the CDR3 is TGTGCCAGTAAATGGGACAGGGGGACCTATGGCTACACCTTC.

This clone was seen once. The V and J genes are TRBV10-2 and TRBJ1-1; maybe TRBD1 (5 bases). The germline gives CDR1 WSHSY, CDR2 SAAADI. V lost 10 bases to trimming and J lost 0 bases, with 12 bases between them. The CDR3 is made up of 13 amino acids. CDR3 nucleotide sequence: TGCGCCAACCCGGGGCGGATGAACACTGAAGCTTTCTTT. This codes for CANPGRMNTEAFF.

The chain joins TRBV6-5 to TRBJ1-1; a possible D gene is TRBD1 (5 bases). The V end lost 1 base, the J end lost 11 bases, and 8 bases lay between the germline ends. The CDR3 runs 11 residues. The germline gives CDR1 MNHEY, CDR2 SVGAGI. This CDR3 reads CASSYWGSAFF. In nucleotides, the CDR3 is TGTGCCAGCAGTTACTGGGGGTCGGCTTTCTTT.

The chain is built from TRBV7-6 and TRBJ2-3; D possibly corresponds to TRBD2 (5 bases). Germline assignment: CDR1 SGHVS and CDR2 FNYEAQ. There are 15 residues in the CDR3. V lost 3 bases and J lost 3, with 13 bases in between. CDR3 in amino acids: CASSLLLGGTDTQYF. CDR3 sequence (DNA): TGTGCCAGCAGCTTGCTCTTAGGCGGGACAGATACGCAGTATTTT.

V usage is TRBV6-5 and J usage is TRBJ2-7; TRBD1 agrees at 7 bases. Unmatched junction bases numbered 5, after V lost 5 bases and J lost 1 base. Looked up from germline, CDR1 is MNHEY and CDR2 is SVGAGI. This CDR3 comprises 14 residues. CDR3: CASSPRTGSYEQYF. The CDR3 region has the DNA TGTGCCAGCAGTCCTCGGACAGGTTCCTACGAGCAGTACTTC.

The gene calls are TRBV19 and TRBJ2-2; the D gene is possibly TRBD1 (5 bases). This CDR3 contains 15 residues. CDR1 and CDR2 (germline): LNHDA, SQIVND (reference sequence). V lost 7 bases, J lost 5 bases, and 17 bases lay in between. The CDR3 DNA follows: TGTGCCAGTACCTCTCGGCAGGGAAGGACCGGGGAGCTGTTTTTT. It specifies CASTSRQGRTGELFF. The whole variable domain, remainder taken from reference TRBV19 and TRBJ2-2, is DGGITQSPKYLFRKEGQNVTLSCEQNLNHDAMYWYRQDPGQGLRLIYYSQIVNDFQKGDIAEGYSVSREKKESFPLTVTSAQKNPTAFYLCASTSRQGRTGELFFGEGSRLTVL.

V gene TRBV2 combines with J gene TRBJ1-5, with unresolved D. Germline CDR1 and CDR2: SNHLY and FYNNEI. V was cut by 6 bases and J by 15 bases, with 21 bases left in between. The CDR3 consists of 13 residues. The CDR3 loop reads CASRVQDGRPSHF. Here the CDR3 DNA reads TGTGCCAGCAGGGTCCAAGACGGACGGCCGTCGCATTTT.